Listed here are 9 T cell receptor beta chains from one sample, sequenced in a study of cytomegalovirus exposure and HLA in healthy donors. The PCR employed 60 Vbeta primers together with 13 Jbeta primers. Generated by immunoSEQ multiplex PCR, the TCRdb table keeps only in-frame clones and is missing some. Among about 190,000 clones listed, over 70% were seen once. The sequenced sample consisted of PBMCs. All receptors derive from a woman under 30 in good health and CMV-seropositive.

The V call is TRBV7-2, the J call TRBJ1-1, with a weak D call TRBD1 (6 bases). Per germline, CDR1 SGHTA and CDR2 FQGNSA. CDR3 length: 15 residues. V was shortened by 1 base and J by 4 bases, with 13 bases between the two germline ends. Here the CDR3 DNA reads TGTGCCAGCAGCTTAGACGCCAGGGGTAGCACTGAAGCTTTCTTT. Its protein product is CASSLDARGSTEAFF.

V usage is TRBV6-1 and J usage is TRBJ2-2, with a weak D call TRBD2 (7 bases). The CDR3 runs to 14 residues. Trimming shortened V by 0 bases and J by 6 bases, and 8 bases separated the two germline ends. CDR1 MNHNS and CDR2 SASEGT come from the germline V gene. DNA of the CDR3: TGTGCCAGCAGTGAAGCGGGGGGGCCCGGGGAGCTGTTTTTT. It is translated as CASSEAGGPGELFF.

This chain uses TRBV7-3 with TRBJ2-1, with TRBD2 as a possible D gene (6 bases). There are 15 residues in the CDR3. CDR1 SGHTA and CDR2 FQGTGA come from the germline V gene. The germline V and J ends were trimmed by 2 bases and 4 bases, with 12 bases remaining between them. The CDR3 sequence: CASSLYGGGYNEQFF. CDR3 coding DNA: TGTGCCAGCAGCTTATACGGGGGTGGTTACAATGAGCAGTTCTTC.

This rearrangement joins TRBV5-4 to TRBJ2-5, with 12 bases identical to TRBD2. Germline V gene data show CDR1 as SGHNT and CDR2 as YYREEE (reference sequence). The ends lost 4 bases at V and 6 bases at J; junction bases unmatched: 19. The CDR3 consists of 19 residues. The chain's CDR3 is CASSPPWVALAGGVKTQYF. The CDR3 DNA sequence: TGTGCCAGCAGCCCCCCGTGGGTGGCCCTAGCGGGGGGGGTAAAGACCCAGTACTTC.

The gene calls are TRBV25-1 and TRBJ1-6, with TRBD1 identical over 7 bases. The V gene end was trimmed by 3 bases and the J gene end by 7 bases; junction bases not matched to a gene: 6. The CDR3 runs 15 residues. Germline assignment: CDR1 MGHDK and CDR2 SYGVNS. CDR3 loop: CASSDTGTANSPLHF. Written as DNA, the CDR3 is TGTGCCAGCAGTGACACCGGGACAGCGAATTCACCCCTCCACTTT.

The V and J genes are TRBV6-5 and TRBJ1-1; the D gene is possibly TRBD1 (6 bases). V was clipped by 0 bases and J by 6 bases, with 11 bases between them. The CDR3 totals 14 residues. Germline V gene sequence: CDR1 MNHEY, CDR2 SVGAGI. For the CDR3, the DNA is TGTGCCAGCAGTTACTCGCAGGGGTCCCCTGAAGCTTTCTTT. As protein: CASSYSQGSPEAFF.

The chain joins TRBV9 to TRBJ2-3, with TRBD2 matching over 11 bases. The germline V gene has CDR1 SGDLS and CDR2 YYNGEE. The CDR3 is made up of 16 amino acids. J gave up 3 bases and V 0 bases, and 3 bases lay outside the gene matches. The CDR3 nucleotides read TGTGCCAGCAGCGTAGGCACTAGCGGGGGAACAGATACGCAGTATTTT. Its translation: CASSVGTSGGTDTQYF.

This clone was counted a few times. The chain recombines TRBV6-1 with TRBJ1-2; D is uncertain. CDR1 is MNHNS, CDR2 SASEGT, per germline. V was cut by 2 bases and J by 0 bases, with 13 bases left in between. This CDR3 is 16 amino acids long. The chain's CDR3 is CASSEPPQTPNYGYTF. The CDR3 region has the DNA TGTGCCAGCAGTGAACCCCCTCAAACACCTAACTATGGCTACACCTTC.

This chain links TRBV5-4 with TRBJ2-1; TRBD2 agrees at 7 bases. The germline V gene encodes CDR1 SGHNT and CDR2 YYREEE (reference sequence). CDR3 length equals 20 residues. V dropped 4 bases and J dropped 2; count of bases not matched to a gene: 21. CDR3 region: CASSAPAERPGGRAYNEQFF. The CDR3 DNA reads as TGTGCCAGCAGCGCCCCCGCCGAAAGACCAGGTGGGAGGGCCTACAATGAGCAGTTCTTC.